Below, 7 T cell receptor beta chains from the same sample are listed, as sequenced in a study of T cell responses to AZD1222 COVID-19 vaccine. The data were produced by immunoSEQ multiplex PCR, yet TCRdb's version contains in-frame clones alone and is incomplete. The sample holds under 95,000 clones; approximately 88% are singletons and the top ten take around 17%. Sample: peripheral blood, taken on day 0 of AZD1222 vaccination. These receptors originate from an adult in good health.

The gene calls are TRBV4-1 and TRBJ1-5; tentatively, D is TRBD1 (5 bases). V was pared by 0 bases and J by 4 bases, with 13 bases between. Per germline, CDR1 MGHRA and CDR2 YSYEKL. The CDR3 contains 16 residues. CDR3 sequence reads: CASSQEGGGRNQPQHF. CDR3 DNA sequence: TGCGCCAGCAGCCAAGAGGGGGGAGGGCGTAATCAGCCCCAGCATTTT.

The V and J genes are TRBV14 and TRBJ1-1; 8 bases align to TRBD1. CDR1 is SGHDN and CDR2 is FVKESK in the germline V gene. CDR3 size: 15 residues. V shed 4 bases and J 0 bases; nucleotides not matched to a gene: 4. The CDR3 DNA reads TGTGCCAGCAGCCCATTCAGGGGGCTGAACACTGAAGCTTTCTTT. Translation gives CASSPFRGLNTEAFF.

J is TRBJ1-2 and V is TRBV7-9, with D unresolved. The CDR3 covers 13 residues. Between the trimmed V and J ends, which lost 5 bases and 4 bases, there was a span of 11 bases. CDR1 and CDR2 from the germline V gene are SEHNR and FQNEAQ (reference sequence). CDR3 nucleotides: TGTGCCAGCAGCCCAGACTGGTCCTATGGCTACACCTTC. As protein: CASSPDWSYGYTF.

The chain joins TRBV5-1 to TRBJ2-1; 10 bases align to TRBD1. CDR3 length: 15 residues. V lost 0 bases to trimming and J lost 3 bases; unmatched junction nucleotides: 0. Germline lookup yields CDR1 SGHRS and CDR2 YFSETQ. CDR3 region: CASSLGDRGYNEQFF. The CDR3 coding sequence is TGCGCCAGCAGCTTGGGGGACAGGGGCTACAATGAGCAGTTCTTC.

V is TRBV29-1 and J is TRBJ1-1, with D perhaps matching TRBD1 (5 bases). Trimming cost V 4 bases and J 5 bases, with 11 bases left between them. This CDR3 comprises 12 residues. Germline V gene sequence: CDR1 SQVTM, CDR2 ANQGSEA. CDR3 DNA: TGCAGCGTTGTCCAGGGCTGGACTGAAGCTTTCTTT. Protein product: CSVVQGWTEAFF.

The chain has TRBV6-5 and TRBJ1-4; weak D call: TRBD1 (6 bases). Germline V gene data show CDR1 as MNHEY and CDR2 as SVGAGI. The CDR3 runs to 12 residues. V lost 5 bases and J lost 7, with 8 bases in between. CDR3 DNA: TGTGCCAGCAGTCTACAGGGTGAAAAACTGTTTTTT. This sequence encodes CASSLQGEKLFF.

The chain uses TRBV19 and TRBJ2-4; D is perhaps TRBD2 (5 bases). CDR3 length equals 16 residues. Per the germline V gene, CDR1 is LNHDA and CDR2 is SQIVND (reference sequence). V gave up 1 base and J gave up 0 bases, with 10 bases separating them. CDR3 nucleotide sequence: TGTGCCAGTAGTATAGGACCGGGAATAGCCAAAAACATTCAGTACTTC. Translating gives CASSIGPGIAKNIQYF.